This TCR beta chain was sequenced in a study of T cells in Graves' hyperthyroidism and ophthalmopathy. The PBMCs studied were ones that came from 8.5 to 10 ml fresh peripheral blood. This clonotype showed up just a few times. The investigators amplified TCR beta CDR3 regions from RNA transcripts. The HTBI set primed first-round TCR CDR3 RT-PCR. TCRdb reprocessed the multiplex PCR reads with MiXCR, giving one entry per CDR3 protein. The table includes about 350,000 distinct CDR3 sequences, around 13% detected once. The V gene end was trimmed by 4 bases and the J gene end by 6 bases; junction bases not matched to a gene: 18. The CDR3 has 19 amino acids. Germline CDR1 is SGDLS and CDR2 is YYNGEE.

The clonotype was recovered from a woman in her twenties or thirties with Graves' hyperthyroidism. The rearrangement uses TRBV9 and TRBJ1-4, with 10 nucleotides matching TRBD1. Material for sequencing was blood. The DNA for the CDR3 is TGTGCCAGCAGCAGCCAGACAGGGGGCGCGGATCTGGGCCATGAAAAACTGTTTTTT. It encodes CASSSQTGGADLGHEKLFF.